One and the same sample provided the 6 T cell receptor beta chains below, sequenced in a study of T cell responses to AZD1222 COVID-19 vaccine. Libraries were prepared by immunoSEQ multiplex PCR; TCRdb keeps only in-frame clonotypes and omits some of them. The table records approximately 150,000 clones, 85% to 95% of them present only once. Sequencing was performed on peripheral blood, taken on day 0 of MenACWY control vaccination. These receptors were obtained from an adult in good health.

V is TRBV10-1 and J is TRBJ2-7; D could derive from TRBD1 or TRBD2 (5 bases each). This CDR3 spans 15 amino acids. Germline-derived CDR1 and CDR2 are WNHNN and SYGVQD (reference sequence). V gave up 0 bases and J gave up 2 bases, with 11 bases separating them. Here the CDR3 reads CASSESGERAYEQYF. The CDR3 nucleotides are TGCGCCAGCAGTGAGTCGGGGGAACGAGCCTACGAGCAGTACTTC.

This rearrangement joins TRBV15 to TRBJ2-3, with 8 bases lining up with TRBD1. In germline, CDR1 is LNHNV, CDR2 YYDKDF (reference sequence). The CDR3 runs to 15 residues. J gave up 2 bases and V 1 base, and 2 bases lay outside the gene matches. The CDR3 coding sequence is TGTGCCACCAGCAGAGGCAGGGGGCTCACAGATACGCAGTATTTT. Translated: CATSRGRGLTDTQYF.

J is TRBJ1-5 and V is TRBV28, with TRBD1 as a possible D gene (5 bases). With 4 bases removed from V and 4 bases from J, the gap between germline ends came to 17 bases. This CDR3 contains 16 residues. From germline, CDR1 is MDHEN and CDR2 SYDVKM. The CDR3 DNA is TGTGCCAGCAGTTGCGCTGGGGCAGGGTGTAATCAGCCCCAGCATTTT. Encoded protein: CASSCAGAGCNQPQHF.

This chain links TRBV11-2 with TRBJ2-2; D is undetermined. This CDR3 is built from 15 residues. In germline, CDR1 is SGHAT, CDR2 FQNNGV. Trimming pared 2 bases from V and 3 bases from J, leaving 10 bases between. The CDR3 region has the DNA TGTGCCAGCAGCTTAAACCCTACAGACACCGGGGAGCTGTTTTTT. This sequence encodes CASSLNPTDTGELFF.

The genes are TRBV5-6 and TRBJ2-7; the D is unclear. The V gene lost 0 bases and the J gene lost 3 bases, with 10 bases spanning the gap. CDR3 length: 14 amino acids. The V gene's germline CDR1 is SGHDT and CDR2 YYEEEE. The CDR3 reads CASSLEGFYYEQYF. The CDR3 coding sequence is TGTGCCAGCAGCTTGGAAGGGTTTTACTACGAGCAGTACTTC.

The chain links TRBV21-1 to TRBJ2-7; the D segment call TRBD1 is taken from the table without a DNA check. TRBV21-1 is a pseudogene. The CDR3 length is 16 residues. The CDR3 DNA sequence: TGTGCCAGCAGCAAGCGACGAAGGGGCCATCGCTACGAGCAGTACTTC. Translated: CASSKRRRGHRYEQYF.